This T cell receptor (beta chain) originates from a study of neurological immune-mediated disorders. The study's findings and limits: The multiple sclerosis repertoire cluster had no clinical or MRI correlate.

CDR1 and CDR2 (germline): ENHRY, SYGVKD. The germline V and J ends were trimmed by 0 bases and 0 bases, with 3 bases remaining between them. This CDR3 is built from 14 residues. Every sequencing run generated in excess of 160 million TCR-beta sequences. These sequences covered 15-18 subjects. TCRdb itself ran the 5' RACE reads through MiXCR, one entry per CDR3 protein. The sample carries tens of thousands of distinct CDR3 sequences, 4.5% recorded once. This clonotype was detected ten times or more. The antigen remains undetermined. The receptor's source is a man in his thirties or forties with multiple sclerosis. The source material was PBMCs. J is TRBJ1-5 and V is TRBV10-3; D is uncertain. The CDR3 sequence is CAISESYSNQPQHF. The CDR3 bases are TGTGCCATCAGTGAGTCCTATAGCAATCAGCCCCAGCATTTT.